Sequencing of this TCR beta chain was carried out in a study of blood T cell repertoires in COVID-19. In the study overall: Donors in the United States, Italy and Spain gave samples during acute or convalescent COVID-19. Sample material is recorded as cDNA or gDNA derived from T cells, B-cell-depleted T cells, or PBMCs.

TCRdb keeps only in-frame clones here, not all; method: immunoSEQ multiplex PCR. The data hold over 110,000 clones, with approximately 86% observed a single time. The CDR3 contains 12 residues. Germline values: CDR1 SNHLY, CDR2 FYNNEI. The V end was cut by 3 bases, the J end by 7 bases, with 7 bases between. The origin of this receptor is a man between 65 and 79 years old with acute or convalescent COVID-19. The chain uses TRBV2 and TRBJ1-5; D not resolved. Specimen: peripheral blood. CDR3: CASSEEGQPQHF. The DNA of the CDR3 is TGTGCCAGCAGTGAGGAGGGACAGCCCCAGCATTTT. Based on the CDR3 plus reference TRBV2 and TRBJ1-5, the full variable domain is EPEVTQTPSHQVTQMGQEVILRCVPISNHLYFYWYRQILGQKVEFLVSFYNNEISEKSEIFDDQFSVERPDGSNFTLKIRSTKLEDSAMYFCASSEEGQPQHFGDGTRLSIL.